One and the same sample provided the 14 T cell receptor beta chains below, sequenced in a study of radiotherapy plus CTLA-4 blockade in lung cancer. Produced via immunoSEQ multiplex PCR; TCRdb's table is partial and in-frame only. The sample has fewer than 70,000 clones, roughly 85% seen once. Sequences were derived from peripheral blood, sampled from a patient treated with radiotherapy plus ipilimumab. The receptors shown here come from a human donor with non-small cell lung cancer who had a complete response to radiotherapy plus ipilimumab.

The chain links TRBV7-6 to TRBJ2-3; a possible D gene is TRBD2 (5 bases). The CDR3 extends over 14 amino acids. Germline V gives CDR1 SGHVS, CDR2 FNYEAQ. V gave up 1 base and J gave up 1 base, with 6 bases separating them. CDR3 nucleotides: TGTGCCAGCAGCTTAGGAGCGGGCACAGATACGCAGTATTTT. Its protein is CASSLGAGTDTQYF.

The chain recombines TRBV7-8 with TRBJ1-6, with 7 bases identical to TRBD1. The CDR3 covers 17 residues. The V and J ends lost 5 bases and 7 bases, in that order; junction bases with no gene match: 14. Germline V gives CDR1 SGHVS, CDR2 FQNEAQ. Here the CDR3 DNA reads TGTGCCAGCAGCCAAACCGATACAGGGGTTTACAATTCACCCCTCCACTTT. This sequence encodes CASSQTDTGVYNSPLHF.

This clone is a singleton in its sample. This chain uses TRBV18 with TRBJ1-3; TRBD1 matches at 7 bases. CDR1 is KGHSH and CDR2 is LQKENI in the germline V gene. The V segment lost 1 base and the J segment 0 bases; nucleotides outside the gene matches: 21. The CDR3 contains 22 residues. CDR3: CASSPQTLDRRNPTFSGNTIYF. In DNA form, the CDR3 reads TGTGCCAGCTCACCACAGACTTTGGACAGGCGGAACCCCACCTTCTCTGGAAACACCATATATTTT.

This chain joins TRBV18 and TRBJ2-1, with TRBD2 identical over 11 bases. V gave up 9 bases and J gave up 6 bases; unmatched junction bases: 7. CDR1 and CDR2 (germline): KGHSH, LQKENI. This CDR3 contains 14 residues. For the CDR3, the DNA is TGTGCCAGTAGCGGGGGGGCGATAACCAATGAGCAGTTCTTC. Translated, it gives CASSGGAITNEQFF.

This clone was detected only a few times. The rearrangement uses TRBV4-1 and TRBJ2-1; the match to TRBD1 covers 7 bases. Germline CDR1 and CDR2: MGHRA and YSYEKL. V was clipped by 2 bases and J by 10 bases; unmatched bases: 8. This CDR3 contains 14 residues. This CDR3 is CASSQPHRGREQFF. CDR3 nucleotides: TGCGCCAGCAGCCAACCTCACAGGGGTAGGGAGCAGTTCTTC.

The chain is built from TRBV27 and TRBJ2-7, with D hard to call. The CDR3 is 14 amino acids. Germline V CDR1 and CDR2: MNHEY, SMNVEV (reference sequence). Deletions cut 2 bases from V and 4 bases from J, with 12 bases between. CDR3 in amino acids: CASSLTVPPYEQYF. The CDR3, as DNA: TGTGCCAGCAGTTTAACAGTGCCGCCTTACGAGCAGTACTTC.

The CDR3 coding sequence is TGCAGCGCCGGGACCGACAACTATGGCTACACCTTC. Translated, it gives CSAGTDNYGYTF. The chain uses TRBV29-1 and TRBJ1-2, with D tentatively TRBD1 (5 bases). V was pared by 7 bases and J by 2 bases, with 11 bases between. The germline V gene encodes CDR1 SQVTM and CDR2 ANQGSEA. This CDR3 contains 12 residues.

The chain joins TRBV6-1 to TRBJ1-3, with TRBD1 matching 7 bases. Germline CDR1 and CDR2: MNHNS and SASEGT. With V trimmed by 7 bases and J by 9 bases, 15 bases remained unmatched. The CDR3 has 15 amino acids. The CDR3 DNA sequence: TGTGCCAGCACCTCGGGGACAGCGGCGGATGCCACCATATATTTT. Translating gives CASTSGTAADATIYF.

The chain joins TRBV7-9 to TRBJ1-2; D possibly corresponds to TRBD1 (5 bases). Trimming cost V 6 bases and J 8 bases, with 22 bases left between them. There are 15 residues in the CDR3. The germline V gene encodes CDR1 SEHNR and CDR2 FQNEAQ (reference sequence). The CDR3 DNA reads as TGTGCCAGCAGTTATTCAGGGTTGTCTATGAGCGGCTACACCTTC. It translates to CASSYSGLSMSGYTF.

The chain couples TRBV10-2 to TRBJ2-1; 8 bases match TRBD2. J lost 9 bases, V lost 4 bases, and 11 bases had no gene match. The CDR3 length is 15 residues. The germline V gene encodes CDR1 WSHSY and CDR2 SAAADI. This CDR3 reads CASSVPGLGRSEQFF. CDR3 nucleotides: TGCGCCAGCAGTGTCCCGGGACTAGGTCGATCTGAGCAGTTCTTC.

This chain connects TRBV10-2 to TRBJ1-4; a weak D match, TRBD1 (6 bases). The germline V gene encodes CDR1 WSHSY and CDR2 SAAADI. The V end was cut by 2 bases, the J end by 15 bases, with 19 bases between. The length of the CDR3 is 14 residues. The CDR3 DNA is TGCGCCAGCAGTGAGAGCAGGGGTATAGGTTATGTGTTTTTT. It is translated as CASSESRGIGYVFF.

This chain links TRBV18 with TRBJ1-3; 7 bases map to TRBD1. Per the germline V gene, CDR1 is KGHSH and CDR2 is LQKENI. The CDR3 totals 16 residues. V lost 3 bases, J lost 4 bases, and 9 bases stayed unmatched. The CDR3 DNA reads as TGTGCCAGCTCACCCCTATCGACAGGGAGCGGAAACACCATATATTTT. Translation: CASSPLSTGSGNTIYF. Supplemented by reference TRBV18 and TRBJ1-3, the full variable domain reads NAGVMQNPRHLVRRRGQEARLRCSPMKGHSHVYWYRQLPEEGLKFMVYLQKENIIDESGMPKERFSAEFPKEGPSILRIQQVVRGDSAAYFCASSPLSTGSGNTIYFGEGSWLTVV.

The gene calls are TRBV27 and TRBJ2-7; TRBD1 agrees at 9 bases. Trimming removed 4 bases from V and 6 bases from J; junction bases left unmatched: 7. Germline V gene lookup returns CDR1 MNHEY and CDR2 SMNVEV (reference sequence). The CDR3 is 14 residues long. The CDR3 here is CASSSPGQGGEQYF. The DNA for the CDR3 is TGTGCCAGCAGTTCGCCGGGACAGGGCGGCGAGCAGTACTTC.

This chain links TRBV11-2 with TRBJ2-2; 11 nucleotides line up with TRBD1. CDR3 length: 16 amino acids. J was trimmed by 3 bases and V by 4 bases; bases with no gene match: 4. CDR1 is SGHAT, CDR2 FQNNGV, per germline. The chain's CDR3 is CASSSWTGGYTGELFF. CDR3 DNA sequence: TGTGCCAGCAGCTCCTGGACAGGGGGCTACACCGGGGAGCTGTTTTTT.